One and the same sample provided the 22 T cell receptor beta chains below, sequenced in a study of immune evolution from preneoplasia to lung adenocarcinoma. The assay was immunoSEQ multiplex PCR, and TCRdb's table has in-frame clones only and misses some. The sample includes some 5,000 clones, around 81% seen only once; the top ten take roughly a tenth. Sequenced input: FFPE normal lung tissue adjacent to the tumor. All receptors come from a person aged 45 to 69 with lung adenocarcinoma.

For this clone: A read error may produce the germline difference seen at one junction end. This chain links TRBV10-2 with TRBJ2-3; 8 positions agree with TRBD2. CDR1 WSHSY and CDR2 SAAADI come from the germline V gene. The CDR3 has 13 amino acids. CDR3 region: CATSREGADTQYF. In DNA, the CDR3 is TGCGCCACCAGTCGGGAGGGAGCAGATACGCAGTATTTT.

The chain joins TRBV7-9 to TRBJ2-5; unclear D gene. The V end lost 5 bases, the J end lost 1 base, and 8 bases lay between the germline ends. The germline CDR1 and CDR2 sequences are SEHNR and FQNEAQ (reference sequence). There are 13 residues in the CDR3. The CDR3 sequence is CASSPSLQETQYF. CDR3 nucleotides: TGTGCCAGCAGCCCCAGCCTCCAAGAGACCCAGTACTTC.

DNA for the CDR3: TGTGCCAGCATGGAAGAGGGATTCACAGATACGCAGTATTTT. Protein sequence: CASMEEGFTDTQYF. V and J are TRBV25-1 and TRBJ2-3, with D tentatively TRBD2 (5 bases). V was cut by 7 bases and J by 2 bases, with 13 bases left in between. The germline V gene encodes CDR1 MGHDK and CDR2 SYGVNS. There are 14 residues in the CDR3.

This sequence joins TRBV6-5 and TRBJ2-7; 8 nucleotides line up with TRBD1. In germline, CDR1 is MNHEY, CDR2 SVGAGI. The CDR3 runs to 15 residues. The V gene end was trimmed by 6 bases and the J gene end by 2 bases; junction bases not matched to a gene: 9. The CDR3 coding sequence is TGTGCCAGCAGCCCCGACAGGGGTGATACCTACGAGCAGTACTTC. The encoded protein is CASSPDRGDTYEQYF.

The chain recombines TRBV11-2 with TRBJ2-7; D ambiguous. V shed 3 bases and J shed 5 bases, with 17 bases lying between them. The CDR3 is 15 residues long. Looked up from germline, CDR1 is SGHAT and CDR2 is FQNNGV. This CDR3 is CASSLGETVEHEQYF. The CDR3 bases are TGTGCCAGCAGCTTGGGTGAAACAGTGGAGCACGAGCAGTACTTC.

V and J are TRBV7-8 and TRBJ2-1; no definite D call. Germline values: CDR1 SGHVS, CDR2 FQNEAQ. This CDR3 is built from 14 residues. The V and J ends lost 5 bases and 6 bases respectively, with 14 bases between them. CDR3 loop: CASSPWGTFNEQFF. In DNA form, the CDR3 reads TGTGCCAGCAGCCCGTGGGGTACCTTCAATGAGCAGTTCTTC.

This chain uses TRBV6-5 with TRBJ1-2, with a tentative D call TRBD1 (6 bases). This CDR3 has 14 amino acids. The ends were cut back, 7 bases at V and 2 bases at J, with 14 bases in the middle. The V gene's germline CDR1 is MNHEY and CDR2 SVGAGI. In DNA form, the CDR3 reads TGTGCCAGCAAGCTACAGGGTGGGAACTATGGCTACACCTTC. Translating gives CASKLQGGNYGYTF.

The chain has TRBV7-2 and TRBJ1-3; D gene uncertain. Per germline, CDR1 SGHTA and CDR2 FQGNSA. V dropped 3 bases and J dropped 0 bases, with 6 bases sitting between them. The CDR3 loop spans 14 amino acids. The CDR3 here is CASSFAHSGNTIYF. DNA for the CDR3: TGTGCCAGCAGCTTTGCTCACTCTGGAAACACCATATATTTT.

The rearrangement uses TRBV6-1 and TRBJ2-3, with a possible D match to TRBD1 (6 bases). The CDR3 runs 17 residues. V lost 2 bases and J 3 bases, leaving 18 bases between the germline ends. The V gene's germline CDR1 is MNHNS and CDR2 SASEGT. The CDR3 nucleotides read TGTGCCAGCAGTGAAAGGGTTGGGCAGGGGCGGACAGATACGCAGTATTTT. This gives the protein CASSERVGQGRTDTQYF.

This clone was seen just once. The V and J genes are TRBV27 and TRBJ2-2; no clear D gene. Germline assignment: CDR1 MNHEY and CDR2 SMNVEV (reference sequence). V was clipped by 3 bases and J by 7 bases, with 9 bases between them. The CDR3 runs to 13 residues. The DNA of the CDR3 is TGTGCCAGCAGTTTTGGGGTCGGCGGGGAGCTGTTTTTT. Protein product: CASSFGVGGELFF.

The chain employs TRBV6-5 and TRBJ2-5; 7 bases line up with TRBD1. V was pared by 2 bases and J by 5 bases, with 8 bases of the junction left unmatched. Germline CDR1 and CDR2: MNHEY and SVGAGI. The length of the CDR3 is 15 residues. In DNA form, the CDR3 reads TGTGCCAGCAGTTACGAGGGGACAGCGGTGGAGACCCAGTACTTC. This gives the protein CASSYEGTAVETQYF.

This chain connects TRBV11-3 to TRBJ1-1; tentatively, D is TRBD1 (6 bases). The germline CDR1 and CDR2 sequences are SGHNT and YENEEA. CDR3 length: 15 amino acids. The ends were cut back, 5 bases at V and 2 bases at J, with 15 bases in the middle. The CDR3 protein is CASSTPGTTNTEAFF. CDR3 coding DNA: TGTGCCAGCAGCACCCCCGGGACAACTAACACTGAAGCTTTCTTT.

The V gene is TRBV6-6, the J gene TRBJ1-5, with D unresolved. V lost 2 bases and J 3 bases, leaving 8 bases between the germline ends. The CDR3 contains 14 residues. Germline values: CDR1 MNHNY, CDR2 SVGAGI (reference sequence). CDR3 sequence reads: CASSYGELNQPQHF. In nucleotides, the CDR3 is TGTGCCAGCAGTTACGGGGAGCTCAATCAGCCCCAGCATTTT.

This clone has more than one count but fewer than ten. CDR3 loop: CASSRKVRGVSSYEQYF. In nucleotides, the CDR3 is TGTGCCAGCAGCAGAAAGGTTCGGGGAGTGAGTTCCTACGAGCAGTACTTC. V usage is TRBV21-1 and J usage is TRBJ2-7; the tabulated D call, TRBD2, remains unverified against the DNA. TRBV21-1 is designated a pseudogene. CDR3 length: 17 amino acids.

There are a few counts of this clone. CDR3 sequence reads: CASSSRDPVEEQYF. For the CDR3, the DNA is TGCGCCAGCAGCTCGCGGGACCCGGTGGAAGAGCAGTACTTC. V gene TRBV5-1 combines with J gene TRBJ2-7; possible D gene TRBD2, 6 bases. From germline, CDR1 is SGHRS and CDR2 YFSETQ. This CDR3 spans 14 amino acids. The V end lost 3 bases, the J end lost 7 bases, and 17 bases lay between the germline ends. Supplemented by reference TRBV5-1 and TRBJ2-7, the full variable domain reads KAGVTQTPRYLIKTRGQQVTLSCSPISGHRSVSWYQQTPGQGLQFLFEYFSETQRNKGNFPGRFSGRQFSNSRSEMNVSTLELGDSALYLCASSSRDPVEEQYFGPGTRLTVT.

The chain carries TRBV2 and TRBJ2-3; 8 bases are shared with TRBD2. The CDR3 loop spans 15 amino acids. The junction had 4 bases not matched to a gene; V was cut back by 4 bases and J by 1 base. Germline assignment: CDR1 SNHLY and CDR2 FYNNEI. The CDR3 DNA is TGTGCCAGCAGTGCCCCAGCGGGAGGCACAGATACGCAGTATTTT. The encoded protein is CASSAPAGGTDTQYF. Filled out from reference TRBV2 and TRBJ2-3, the complete variable domain reads EPEVTQTPSHQVTQMGQEVILRCVPISNHLYFYWYRQILGQKVEFLVSFYNNEISEKSEIFDDQFSVERPDGSNFTLKIRSTKLEDSAMYFCASSAPAGGTDTQYFGPGTRLTVL.

The genes are TRBV6-6 and TRBJ1-5; TRBD1 is a possible D gene (6 bases). The V end lost 8 bases, the J end lost 1 base, and 9 bases lay between the germline ends. This CDR3 has 13 residues. Germline CDR1 and CDR2: MNHNY and SVGAGI (reference sequence). The CDR3 here is CASGTGSNQPQHF. CDR3 DNA sequence: TGTGCCAGCGGCACAGGGAGCAATCAGCCCCAGCATTTT.

This rearrangement joins TRBV11-2 to TRBJ2-1; 9 bases map to TRBD2. The germline CDR1 and CDR2 sequences are SGHAT and FQNNGV. There are 16 residues in the CDR3. V lost 5 bases and J lost 8; bases outside the gene matches: 13. The CDR3 loop is CASSELAGALVDEQFF. The CDR3 DNA reads TGTGCCAGCAGCGAGTTAGCGGGGGCCCTTGTTGATGAGCAGTTCTTC.

The count of this clone is one. V gene TRBV7-9 combines with J gene TRBJ1-2; D call uncertain. V was trimmed by 5 bases and J by 8 bases, leaving 9 bases between them. The CDR3 runs to 11 residues. In germline, CDR1 is SEHNR, CDR2 FQNEAQ (reference sequence). CDR3 residues: CASSPVQGYTF. The CDR3 bases are TGTGCCAGCAGCCCAGTGCAGGGCTACACCTTC.

This rearrangement joins TRBV21-1 to TRBJ2-4. TRBV21-1 is listed as a pseudogene. The CDR3 covers 12 residues. The CDR3 nucleotides are TGTGCCAGCAGCAAAAAGAACGTCCTTCAGTACTTC. It specifies CASSKKNVLQYF.

This chain links TRBV7-3 with TRBJ2-3; 7 nucleotides align to TRBD1. This CDR3 is 14 amino acids long. The ends lost 5 bases at V and 4 bases at J; junction bases unmatched: 6. Germline V CDR1 and CDR2: SGHTA, FQGTGA. CDR3 nucleotides: TGTGCCAGCAGCCTAGACAGGGTAGCAGATACGCAGTATTTT. Translating it yields CASSLDRVADTQYF. Full variable domain (remainder filled in from reference TRBV7-3 and TRBJ2-3): GAGVSQTPSNKVTEKGKYVELRCDPISGHTALYWYRQSLGQGPEFLIYFQGTGAADDSGLPNDRFFAVRPEGSVSTLKIQRTERGDSAVYLCASSLDRVADTQYFGPGTRLTVL.

V usage is TRBV6-1 and J usage is TRBJ2-1; no clear D. Germline V gives CDR1 MNHNS, CDR2 SASEGT. V dropped 4 bases and J dropped 0 bases, with 10 bases sitting between them. There are 15 residues in the CDR3. The CDR3 spells CASSATASSYNEQFF. In nucleotides, the CDR3 is TGTGCCAGCAGTGCAACAGCTAGCTCCTACAATGAGCAGTTCTTC.